This record looks at one TCR beta chain sequence and its context. What it binds is not known. Trimming stripped 0 bases from V and 4 bases from J, with 8 bases between. Germline V gives CDR1 SGDLS, CDR2 YYNGEE. The CDR3 has 14 amino acids. The assay was immunoSEQ multiplex PCR, and TCRdb's table has in-frame clones only and misses some. Among around 56,000 clones listed, around 81% were seen once. This record belongs to a study of identifying expanded T cells in peripheral blood. Study conclusions and caveats: Clone count variance between roughly 2-week samples rose with total template count.

This clonotype originated in a person aged 18 to 70 in good health. The chain combines TRBV9 with TRBJ1-3; tentative D call: TRBD1 (5 bases). Input material: blood. The CDR3 DNA is TGTGCCAGCAGCGTAGCCAGGGCAGGAAACACCATATATTTT. This translates into CASSVARAGNTIYF.